A single sample is the source of the 9 T cell receptor beta chains below, sequenced in a study of regulatory T cells in long-lasting Graves disease (dated by TCRdb to the early 2020s). The time point label on this specimen signifies: newly diagnosed GD, antithyroid drugs for less than 3 months. For both TCR sequencing and RNA sequencing, RNA was extracted from PBMCs using TRIzol. Libraries were constructed by multiplex PCR. The sample was run on an Illumina HiSeq 4000. To build TCR beta libraries, CDR3 regions were amplified by Arm-PCR using iRepertoire HTBI primers. The public reads were quality trimmed at Q25 with fastp and then assembled into clones with MiXCR by TCRdb, keeping productive beta chains. Duplicate CDR3 protein sequences are folded into a single record with the most common DNA and genes. This sample comprises around 240,000 distinct CDR3 sequences, 15% to 20% of them detected only once. The ten top clones hold 12% to 15% of the sample.

The same specimen was also included in a second study, on T cells in Graves' hyperthyroidism and ophthalmopathy.

The material sequenced was peripheral blood mononuclear cells (PBMCs), taken at new diagnosis, from a patient treated with antithyroid drugs. The receptors here all came from a woman younger than 45 with Graves disease. Donor details come from another sample of the same person, matched by shared clones.

This clonotype was seen many times. The chain recombines TRBV12-3 or TRBV12-4 with TRBJ2-3; TRBD1 aligns across 7 bases. J lost 6 bases, V lost 2 bases, and 8 bases had no gene match. This CDR3 is 15 amino acids long. The DNA of the CDR3 is TGTGCCAGCAGTTTAAGGGCAGGGGGATCGGATACGCAGTATTTT. It encodes CASSLRAGGSDTQYF.

This clonotype occurred many times. The chain couples TRBV3-1 to TRBJ2-1; TRBD2 might be the D (5 bases). Germline loops: CDR1 LGHDT, CDR2 YNNKEL (reference sequence). This CDR3 contains 13 residues. Trimming took off 3 bases at V and 7 bases at J, with 10 bases between the two ends. In nucleotides, the CDR3 is TGTGCCAGCAGCCACTTGGAGGTAAATGAGCAGTTCTTC. Its protein product is CASSHLEVNEQFF.

This clonotype came up a few times. The chain carries TRBV20-1 and TRBJ1-2; D may be TRBD1 (6 bases). This CDR3 spans 14 amino acids. V lost 6 bases to trimming and J lost 2 bases, with 16 bases between them. Germline lookup yields CDR1 DFQATT and CDR2 SNEGSKA (reference sequence). CDR3 in DNA: TGCAGTGCCGTTTCTCGTGACAGGAACTATGGCTACACCTTC. Translated, it gives CSAVSRDRNYGYTF.

This clonotype was detected ten times or more. The chain joins TRBV7-6 to TRBJ1-6; 10 nucleotides agree with TRBD1. This CDR3 has 18 amino acids. Germline V gene data show CDR1 as SGHVS and CDR2 as FNYEAQ. The trim removed 3 bases at V and 7 bases at J, leaving 12 bases unmatched. The CDR3 DNA reads TGTGCCAGCAGCTTTCAGCTCGACAGGGGGCCGCCCAATTCACCCCTCCACTTT. This translates into CASSFQLDRGPPNSPLHF.

This clonotype occurred many times. V usage is TRBV3-1 and J usage is TRBJ2-7; the match to TRBD1 covers 7 bases. This CDR3 region has 13 residues. Germline-derived CDR1 and CDR2 are LGHDT and YNNKEL (reference sequence). V lost 4 bases to trimming and J lost 5 bases; unmatched junction nucleotides: 5. In DNA, the CDR3 is TGTGCCAGCAGCCTTGGACAGGTAAACGAGCAGTACTTC. Translation gives CASSLGQVNEQYF.

This clonotype occurred a few times. This could be a read error, since a much larger clone is one nucleotide away. The gene calls are TRBV10-3 and TRBJ1-2, with D hard to call. The germline V gene encodes CDR1 ENHRY and CDR2 SYGVKD. The CDR3 loop spans 13 amino acids. The CDR3 nucleotides read TGTGCCATCGGCGGGGAACTTAACTATCGCTACACCTTC. Protein: CAIGGELNYRYTF.

This clonotype was detected ten times or more. V usage is TRBV5-6 and J usage is TRBJ2-1; 11 positions match TRBD2. The germline V gene has CDR1 SGHDT and CDR2 YYEEEE. The CDR3 has 16 amino acids. V shed 4 bases, J shed 6 bases, and the junction held 9 bases outside the gene matches. CDR3 protein: CASSQEMTSGANEQFF. The CDR3 DNA follows: TGTGCCAGCAGCCAGGAGATGACTAGCGGGGCCAATGAGCAGTTCTTC.

This clonotype was detected ten times or more. The rearrangement joins TRBV2 to TRBJ1-4, with D possibly TRBD1 on 5 matching bases. Per the germline V gene, CDR1 is SNHLY and CDR2 is FYNNEI. CDR3 length: 15 amino acids. V was clipped by 7 bases and J by 0 bases, with 12 bases between them. Here the CDR3 reads CASNGGGATNEKLFF. CDR3 nucleotide sequence: TGTGCCAGCAACGGGGGGGGGGCAACTAATGAAAAACTGTTTTTT.

This clonotype was picked up many times. The chain employs TRBV19 and TRBJ2-3; 10 nucleotides align to TRBD1. V shed 2 bases, J shed 5 bases, and the junction held 19 bases outside the gene matches. Germline loops: CDR1 LNHDA, CDR2 SQIVND (reference sequence). This CDR3 is 20 amino acids long. CDR3 bases: TGTGCCAGTAGTATACCTCCTCGTTCAGACAGGGGGCATGGGGGAGATACGCAGTATTTT. Translation gives CASSIPPRSDRGHGGDTQYF. The complete variable domain, with remaining parts taken from reference TRBV19 and TRBJ2-3, reads DGGITQSPKYLFRKEGQNVTLSCEQNLNHDAMYWYRQDPGQGLRLIYYSQIVNDFQKGDIAEGYSVSREKKESFPLTVTSAQKNPTAFYLCASSIPPRSDRGHGGDTQYFGPGTRLTVL.